This T cell receptor (beta chain) is drawn from a study of blood T cell repertoires in COVID-19. Turning to the study itself: The United States, Italy and Spain were the sources of the acute and convalescent COVID-19 samples.

This clone was detected many times. Authors' data handling: Nucleated cell number was recorded as an estimate derived from reference gene primer amplification. The protocol was immunoSEQ multiplex PCR, while the TCRdb copy is restricted to in-frame clones and leaves out a portion. That table supplies the V and J calls and clone size; D and trimming were determined from the DNA. This table holds approximately 220,000 clones, more than 80% found once. The trim removed 4 bases at V and 4 bases at J, leaving 9 bases unmatched. CDR3 length equals 16 residues. Germline CDR1 is LGHDT and CDR2 is YNNKEL (reference sequence).

Sequencing was performed on peripheral blood. The sequence came from an elderly woman with acute or convalescent COVID-19. The gene calls are TRBV3-1 (or the pseudogene TRBV3-2) and TRBJ1-2; 10 nucleotides agree with TRBD1. The CDR3 DNA reads as TGTGCCAGCAGCCGGGACCCGACAGGGGGCCCCTATGGCTACACCTTC. Its protein is CASSRDPTGGPYGYTF.